This TCR beta chain was sequenced for a study of blood T cell repertoires in COVID-19. Study as a whole: COVID-19 samples collected from the United States, Italy and Spain covered acute and convalescent phases.

Measured with immunoSEQ multiplex PCR; TCRdb has only the in-frame clones, and not every one. The sample includes 110,000 to 150,000 clones, approximately 92% of them seen just once. The sample was peripheral blood. This clonotype was obtained from a woman aged 55-70 years with active COVID-19.

The CDR3 region is CASSPRVVAGNTIYF. CDR3 DNA sequence: TGTGCCAGCTCACCTCGGGTTGTCGCTGGAAACACCATATATTTT. The genes are TRBV18 and TRBJ1-3; D gene unclear. Trimming took off 3 bases at V and 2 bases at J, with 11 bases between the two ends. The CDR3 runs to 15 residues. Germline lookup yields CDR1 KGHSH and CDR2 LQKENI.